This record looks at one TCR beta chain sequence and its context. TCRdb fed the 5' RACE reads into MiXCR, producing one record per CDR3 protein. The data show about 320,000 distinct CDR3 sequences, with over 11% seen just once and 21% held by the top ten. This entry belongs to a study of T-cell memory formation after mild COVID-19. This CDR3 is built from 14 residues. Trimming shortened V by 4 bases and J by 7 bases, and 16 bases separated the two germline ends. Specimen: PBMCs or a T cell subset sorted from them (not recorded which). The sequence was obtained from a man younger than 35 who had mild COVID-19 (a few samples of this study predate the infection). Cell type and time point are not known. The V and J genes are TRBV12-3 or TRBV12-4 and TRBJ1-2; D possibly corresponds to TRBD1 (5 bases). The CDR3 bases are TGTGCCAGCAGTTACCCGGGGCCCGCTCGTGGCTACACCTTC. Residues: CASSYPGPARGYTF.